The source of this TCR beta chain is a study of blood T cell repertoires in COVID-19. The assay was immunoSEQ multiplex PCR, and TCRdb's table has in-frame clones only and misses some. The sample lists roughly 190,000 clones; about four fifths were seen once. CDR3 length: 12 amino acids. Germline V gene data show CDR1 as SQVTM and CDR2 as ANQGSEA. Trimming pared 3 bases from V and 3 bases from J, leaving 7 bases between. The source of this sequence is a man aged 50-60 years with active or convalescent COVID-19. The sequencing sample was made of peripheral blood. The rearrangement links TRBV29-1 to TRBJ2-3; a possible D gene is TRBD2 (5 bases). The CDR3 protein is CSVDEGTDTQYF. In nucleotides, the CDR3 is TGCAGCGTTGATGAGGGTACAGATACGCAGTATTTT.